The T cell receptor beta chain described here comes from a study of T cells in Graves' hyperthyroidism and ophthalmopathy. This clonotype was counted at least ten times. The V gene's germline CDR1 is MDHEN and CDR2 SYDVKM. The V and J ends lost 4 bases and 1 base, in that order; junction bases with no gene match: 5. The CDR3 extends over 16 amino acids. Participants, patients aged 18 to 65, had newly diagnosed hyperthyroidism with a duration under 2 months. For the diagnoses, clinical symptoms, serum thyroxine and TRAb, thyroid ultrasound and orbital computed tomography were used. PBMCs were derived from roughly 9.6 ml fresh peripheral blood. RNA transcripts gave rise to amplified TCR beta CDR3 regions. HTBI primers were employed in a first-round RT-PCR of the TCR CDR3. TCRdb reanalysed the multiplex PCR reads using MiXCR and keeps one entry per CDR3 protein. The repertoire includes 300,000 or so distinct CDR3 sequences, roughly a fifth of them detected once, and under 55% sits in the top ten.

The sequenced sample consisted of blood. The receptor was isolated from a woman aged 50 to 60 with Graves' hyperthyroidism. The genes are TRBV28 and TRBJ2-3, with 10 nucleotides matching TRBD2. The CDR3 is CASSSPSGSRTDTQYF. The CDR3 region has the DNA TGTGCCAGCAGTTCTCCTAGCGGGAGCCGCACAGATACGCAGTATTTT.